These 5 T cell receptor beta chains came from one sample sequenced in a study of CD8+ T cells in alopecia areata. Treatment indicated: oral pan-JAK inhibitor, 5-10 mg twice daily. It was cDNA, reverse transcribed from extracted RNA, that served as the sequencing template. TCRdb's table, derived via immunoSEQ multiplex PCR, lists solely in-frame clones and lacks some. Seen here are fewer than 250,000 clones, 60% observed once, and the top ten hold 1%. The sample was CD4+ T cells sorted from blood, taken at week 24, from a patient treated with tofacitinib. These receptors all come from a human donor with alopecia areata.

The gene calls are TRBV30 and TRBJ1-1; D gene uncertain. Trimming removed 4 bases from V and 2 bases from J, with 5 bases in between. Germline CDR1 and CDR2: GTSNPN and SVGIG (reference sequence). This CDR3 has 11 residues. This CDR3 is CAWNSNTEAFF. DNA for the CDR3: TGTGCCTGGAACAGCAACACTGAAGCTTTCTTT. Full variable domain (missing parts from reference TRBV30 and TRBJ1-1): SQTIHQWPATLVQPVGSPLSLECTVEGTSNPNLYWYRQAAGRGLQLLFYSVGIGQISSEVPQNLSASRPQDRQFILSSKKLLLSDSGFYLCAWNSNTEAFFGQGTRLTVV.

V gene TRBV29-1 combines with J gene TRBJ2-1; D call uncertain. The CDR3 spans 14 residues. Germline loops: CDR1 SQVTM, CDR2 ANQGSEA. The V end was cut by 4 bases, the J end by 1 base, with 11 bases between. The CDR3 protein is CSVVGLHSYNEQFF. CDR3 sequence (DNA): TGCAGCGTTGTAGGATTGCATTCCTACAATGAGCAGTTCTTC.

The CDR3 loop reads CAWTTGAGNYGYTF. As DNA, the CDR3 is TGTGCCTGGACTACAGGGGCCGGTAACTATGGCTACACCTTC. The chain carries TRBV30 and TRBJ1-2; TRBD1 aligns across 7 bases. The trim removed 4 bases at V and 1 base at J, leaving 6 bases unmatched. Germline V gene lookup returns CDR1 GTSNPN and CDR2 SVGIG (reference sequence). The CDR3 sequence is 14 residues long.

The chain links TRBV14 to TRBJ1-4; the D is unclear. This CDR3 has 14 residues. Germline CDR1 reads SGHDN; CDR2 reads FVKESK. V lost 4 bases, J lost 5 bases, and 11 bases lay in between. In nucleotides, the CDR3 is TGTGCCAGCAGCCGCCCCGGCCTAAATGAAAAACTGTTTTTT. This codes for CASSRPGLNEKLFF.

The gene calls are TRBV5-1 and TRBJ1-6, with a possible D match to TRBD1 (6 bases). Germline CDR1 SGHRS, CDR2 YFSETQ. V gave up 0 bases and J gave up 9 bases, with 13 bases separating them. The length of the CDR3 is 15 residues. The DNA for the CDR3 is TGCGCCAGCAGCTTGGAACAGGGATCTGGTTCACCCCTCCACTTT. As protein: CASSLEQGSGSPLHF.